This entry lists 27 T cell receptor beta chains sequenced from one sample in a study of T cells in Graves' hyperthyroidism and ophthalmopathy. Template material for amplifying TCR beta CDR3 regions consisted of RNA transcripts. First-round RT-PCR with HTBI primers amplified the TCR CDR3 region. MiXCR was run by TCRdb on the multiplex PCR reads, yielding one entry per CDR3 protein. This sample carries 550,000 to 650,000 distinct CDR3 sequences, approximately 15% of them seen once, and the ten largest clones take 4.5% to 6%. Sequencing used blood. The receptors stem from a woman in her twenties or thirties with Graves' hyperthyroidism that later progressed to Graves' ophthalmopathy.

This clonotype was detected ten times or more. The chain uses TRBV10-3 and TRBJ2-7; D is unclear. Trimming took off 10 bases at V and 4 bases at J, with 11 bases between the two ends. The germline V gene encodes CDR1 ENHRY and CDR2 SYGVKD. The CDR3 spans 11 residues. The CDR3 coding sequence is TGTGCCAGCAAGGTGGGTTACGAGCAGTACTTC. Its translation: CASKVGYEQYF.

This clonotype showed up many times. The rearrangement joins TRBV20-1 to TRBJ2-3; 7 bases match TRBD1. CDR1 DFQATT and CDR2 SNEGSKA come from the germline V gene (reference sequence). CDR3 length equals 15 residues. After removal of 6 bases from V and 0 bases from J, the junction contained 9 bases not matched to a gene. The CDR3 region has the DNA TGCAGTGCGGGACGGGACAGAGATAGCACAGATACGCAGTATTTT. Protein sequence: CSAGRDRDSTDTQYF.

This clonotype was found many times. The CDR3: CASGLAVAYEQYF. The CDR3 DNA follows: TGTGCCAGTGGACTAGCGGTCGCCTACGAGCAGTACTTC. The chain couples TRBV7-2 to TRBJ2-7; the match to TRBD2 covers 10 bases. This CDR3 spans 13 amino acids. Germline CDR1 reads SGHTA; CDR2 reads FQGNSA. V trimming: 9 bases; J trimming: 2 bases; junction bases outside the gene matches: 4.

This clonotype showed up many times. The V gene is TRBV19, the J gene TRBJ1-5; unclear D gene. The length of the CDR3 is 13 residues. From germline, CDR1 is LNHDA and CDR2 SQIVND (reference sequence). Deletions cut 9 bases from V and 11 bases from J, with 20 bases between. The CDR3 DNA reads TGTGCCAGAAAGACAACCTCTGGATCGGCCCAGCATTTT. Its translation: CARKTTSGSAQHF.

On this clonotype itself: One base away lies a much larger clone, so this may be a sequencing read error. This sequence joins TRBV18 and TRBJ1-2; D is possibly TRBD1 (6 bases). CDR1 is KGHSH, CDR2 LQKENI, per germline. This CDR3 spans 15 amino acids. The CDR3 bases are TGTGCCAGCTTACCACTGGACAGCCCTACCTATGGCTACACCTTC. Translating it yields CASLPLDSPTYGYTF.

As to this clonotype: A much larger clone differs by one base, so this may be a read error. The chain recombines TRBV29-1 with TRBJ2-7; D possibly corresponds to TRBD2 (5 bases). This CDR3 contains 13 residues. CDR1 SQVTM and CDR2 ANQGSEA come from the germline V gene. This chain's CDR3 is CGVSLGVSYEQYF. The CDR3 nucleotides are TGCGGCGTTTCACTCGGGGTCTCCTACGAGCAGTACTTC.

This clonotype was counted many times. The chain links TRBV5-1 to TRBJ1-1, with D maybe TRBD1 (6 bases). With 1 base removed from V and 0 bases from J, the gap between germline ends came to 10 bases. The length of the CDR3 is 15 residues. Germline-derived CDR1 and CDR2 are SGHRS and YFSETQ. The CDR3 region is CASSLSGAMNTEAFF. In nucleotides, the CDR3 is TGCGCCAGCAGCTTGTCGGGGGCCATGAACACTGAAGCTTTCTTT.

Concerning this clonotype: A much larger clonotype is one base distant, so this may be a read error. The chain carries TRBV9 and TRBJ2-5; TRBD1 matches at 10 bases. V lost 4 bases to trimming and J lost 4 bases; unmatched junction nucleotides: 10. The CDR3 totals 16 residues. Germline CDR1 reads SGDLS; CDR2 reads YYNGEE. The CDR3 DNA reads TGTGCCAGCAGCCCCAGGGGGGACAGGGGAGGAGAGACCCAGTACTTC. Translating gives CASSPRGDRGGETQYF. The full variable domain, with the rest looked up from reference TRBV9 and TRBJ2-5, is DSGVTQTPKHLITATGQRVTLRCSPRSGDLSVYWYQQSLDQGLQFLIQYYNGEERAKGNILERFSAQQFPDLHSELNLSSLELGDSALYFCASSPRGDRGGETQYFGPGTRLLVL.

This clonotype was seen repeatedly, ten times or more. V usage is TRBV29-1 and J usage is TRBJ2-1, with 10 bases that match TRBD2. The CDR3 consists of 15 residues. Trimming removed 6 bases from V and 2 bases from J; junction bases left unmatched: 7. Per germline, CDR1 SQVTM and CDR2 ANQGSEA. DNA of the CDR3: TGCAGCGTAGATACTCTAGCGGGAGCCTACAATGAGCAGTTCTTC. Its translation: CSVDTLAGAYNEQFF.

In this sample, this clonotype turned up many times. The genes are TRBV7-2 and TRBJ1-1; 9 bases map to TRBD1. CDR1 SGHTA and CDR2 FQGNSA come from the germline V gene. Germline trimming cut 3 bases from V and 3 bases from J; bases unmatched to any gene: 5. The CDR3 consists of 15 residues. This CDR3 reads CASSLGTGGYTEAFF. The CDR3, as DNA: TGTGCCAGCAGCTTGGGAACAGGGGGCTACACTGAAGCTTTCTTT.

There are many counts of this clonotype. This CDR3 is CASSPRQGGFGYTF. The CDR3 coding sequence is TGTGCCAGCAGTCCGCGACAGGGTGGTTTCGGCTACACCTTC. V is TRBV12-3 or TRBV12-4 and J is TRBJ1-2; 7 nucleotides line up with TRBD1. The V segment lost 5 bases and the J segment 8 bases; nucleotides outside the gene matches: 11. CDR3 size: 14 residues.

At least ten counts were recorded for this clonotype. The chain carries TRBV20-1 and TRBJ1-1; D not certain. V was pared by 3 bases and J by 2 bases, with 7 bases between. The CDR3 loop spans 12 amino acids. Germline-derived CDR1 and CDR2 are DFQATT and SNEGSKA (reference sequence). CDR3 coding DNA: TGCAGTGCTAGGTTGAGTAACACTGAAGCTTTCTTT. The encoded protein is CSARLSNTEAFF.

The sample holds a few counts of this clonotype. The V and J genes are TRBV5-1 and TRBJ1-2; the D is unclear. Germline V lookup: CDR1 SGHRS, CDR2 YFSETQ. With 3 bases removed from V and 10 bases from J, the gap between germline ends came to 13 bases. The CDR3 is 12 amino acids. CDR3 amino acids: CASSSGPGVYTF. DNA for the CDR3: TGCGCCAGCAGCTCCGGGCCCGGGGTCTACACCTTC. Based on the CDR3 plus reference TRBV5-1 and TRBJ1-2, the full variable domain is KAGVTQTPRYLIKTRGQQVTLSCSPISGHRSVSWYQQTPGQGLQFLFEYFSETQRNKGNFPGRFSGRQFSNSRSEMNVSTLELGDSALYLCASSSGPGVYTFGSGTRLTVV.

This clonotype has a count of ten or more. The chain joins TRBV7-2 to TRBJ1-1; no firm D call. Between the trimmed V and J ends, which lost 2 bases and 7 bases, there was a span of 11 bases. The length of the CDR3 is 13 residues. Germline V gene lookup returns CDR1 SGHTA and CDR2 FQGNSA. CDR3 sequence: CASSLPNSLEAFF. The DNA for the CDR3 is TGTGCCAGCAGCTTACCAAATTCGCTTGAAGCTTTCTTT.

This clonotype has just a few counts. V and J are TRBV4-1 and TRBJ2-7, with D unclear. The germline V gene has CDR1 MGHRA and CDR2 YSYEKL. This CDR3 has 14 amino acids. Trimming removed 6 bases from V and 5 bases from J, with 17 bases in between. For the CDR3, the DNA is TGCGCCAGCAGGCCGTCCGGCCGTGGGGACGAGCAGTACTTC. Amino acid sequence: CASRPSGRGDEQYF.

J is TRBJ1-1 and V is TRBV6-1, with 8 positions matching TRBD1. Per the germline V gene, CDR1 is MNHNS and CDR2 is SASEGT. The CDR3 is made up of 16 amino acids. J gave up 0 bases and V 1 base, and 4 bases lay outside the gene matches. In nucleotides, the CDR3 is TGTGCCAGCAGTGAAGGGACAGGGAAGATGAACACTGAAGCTTTCTTT. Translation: CASSEGTGKMNTEAFF.

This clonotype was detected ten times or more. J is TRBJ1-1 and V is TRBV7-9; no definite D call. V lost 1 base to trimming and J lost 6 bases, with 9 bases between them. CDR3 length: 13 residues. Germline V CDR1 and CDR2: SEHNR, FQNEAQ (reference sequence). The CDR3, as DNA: TGTGCCAGCAGCTTAGAGAAGAGGTCTGAAGCTTTCTTT. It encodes CASSLEKRSEAFF.

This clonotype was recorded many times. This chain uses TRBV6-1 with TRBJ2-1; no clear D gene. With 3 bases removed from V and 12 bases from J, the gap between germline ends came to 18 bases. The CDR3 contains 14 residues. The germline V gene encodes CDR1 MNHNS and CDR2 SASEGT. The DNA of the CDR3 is TGTGCCAGCAGTGACAGGACCCTAGATAGTGGGCAGTTCTTC. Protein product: CASSDRTLDSGQFF.

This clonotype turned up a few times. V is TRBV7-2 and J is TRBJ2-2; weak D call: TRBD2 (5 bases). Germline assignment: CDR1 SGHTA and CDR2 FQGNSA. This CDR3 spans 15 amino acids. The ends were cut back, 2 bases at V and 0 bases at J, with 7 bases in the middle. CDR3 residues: CASSLPGANTGELFF. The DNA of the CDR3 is TGTGCCAGCAGCTTACCCGGGGCGAACACCGGGGAGCTGTTTTTT.

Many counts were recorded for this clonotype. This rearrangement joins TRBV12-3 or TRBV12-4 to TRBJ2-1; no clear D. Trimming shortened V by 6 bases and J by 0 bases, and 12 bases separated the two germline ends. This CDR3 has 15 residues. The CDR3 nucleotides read TGTGCCAGCAGCCCCTATAAGAGCTCCTACAATGAGCAGTTCTTC. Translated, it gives CASSPYKSSYNEQFF.

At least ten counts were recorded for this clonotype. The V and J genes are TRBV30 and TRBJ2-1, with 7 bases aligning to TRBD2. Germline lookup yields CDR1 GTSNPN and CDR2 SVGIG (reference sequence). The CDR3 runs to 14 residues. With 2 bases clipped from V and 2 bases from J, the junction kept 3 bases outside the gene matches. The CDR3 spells CAWSREGTYNEQFF. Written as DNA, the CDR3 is TGTGCCTGGAGTAGGGAGGGAACCTACAATGAGCAGTTCTTC.

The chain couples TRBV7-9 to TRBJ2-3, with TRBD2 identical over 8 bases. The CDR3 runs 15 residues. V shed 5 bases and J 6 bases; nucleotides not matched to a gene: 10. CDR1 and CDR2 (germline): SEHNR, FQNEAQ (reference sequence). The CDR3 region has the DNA TGTGCCAGCAGCCCGGGACTAGGGTTTTCGGATACGCAGTATTTT. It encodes CASSPGLGFSDTQYF.

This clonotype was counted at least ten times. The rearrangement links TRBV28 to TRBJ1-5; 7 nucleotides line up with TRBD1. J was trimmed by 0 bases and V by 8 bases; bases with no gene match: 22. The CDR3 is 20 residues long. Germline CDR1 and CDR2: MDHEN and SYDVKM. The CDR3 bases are TGTGCCAGCCGCGAAGGGACAGCTCCTTGGGATCCTTATAGCAATCAGCCCCAGCATTTT. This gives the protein CASREGTAPWDPYSNQPQHF.

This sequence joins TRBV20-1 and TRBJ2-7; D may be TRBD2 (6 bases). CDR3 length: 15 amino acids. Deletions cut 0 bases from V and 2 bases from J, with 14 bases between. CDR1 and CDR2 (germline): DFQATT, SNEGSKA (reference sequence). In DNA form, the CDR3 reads TGCAGTGCTAGAGATCAGGGCGGGAACACCTACGAGCAGTACTTC. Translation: CSARDQGGNTYEQYF.

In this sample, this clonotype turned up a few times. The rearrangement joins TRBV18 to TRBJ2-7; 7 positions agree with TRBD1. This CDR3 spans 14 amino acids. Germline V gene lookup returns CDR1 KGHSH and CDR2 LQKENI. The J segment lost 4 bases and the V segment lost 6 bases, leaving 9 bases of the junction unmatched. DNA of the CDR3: TGTGCCAGCTCCCGGCCTTACAGGGGATACGAGCAGTACTTC. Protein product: CASSRPYRGYEQYF.

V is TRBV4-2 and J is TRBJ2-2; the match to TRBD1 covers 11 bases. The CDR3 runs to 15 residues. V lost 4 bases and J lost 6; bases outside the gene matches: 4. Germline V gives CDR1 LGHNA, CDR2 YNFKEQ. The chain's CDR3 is CASSRTGGVSGELFF. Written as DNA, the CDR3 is TGTGCCAGCAGCCGGACAGGGGGCGTGTCCGGGGAGCTGTTTTTT.

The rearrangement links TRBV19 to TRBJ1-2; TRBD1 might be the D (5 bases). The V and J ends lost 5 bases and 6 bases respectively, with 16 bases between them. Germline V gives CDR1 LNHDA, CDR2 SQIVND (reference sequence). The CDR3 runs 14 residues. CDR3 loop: CASSAFPGTHGYTF. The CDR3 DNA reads TGTGCCAGTAGTGCATTTCCCGGGACGCATGGCTACACCTTC.